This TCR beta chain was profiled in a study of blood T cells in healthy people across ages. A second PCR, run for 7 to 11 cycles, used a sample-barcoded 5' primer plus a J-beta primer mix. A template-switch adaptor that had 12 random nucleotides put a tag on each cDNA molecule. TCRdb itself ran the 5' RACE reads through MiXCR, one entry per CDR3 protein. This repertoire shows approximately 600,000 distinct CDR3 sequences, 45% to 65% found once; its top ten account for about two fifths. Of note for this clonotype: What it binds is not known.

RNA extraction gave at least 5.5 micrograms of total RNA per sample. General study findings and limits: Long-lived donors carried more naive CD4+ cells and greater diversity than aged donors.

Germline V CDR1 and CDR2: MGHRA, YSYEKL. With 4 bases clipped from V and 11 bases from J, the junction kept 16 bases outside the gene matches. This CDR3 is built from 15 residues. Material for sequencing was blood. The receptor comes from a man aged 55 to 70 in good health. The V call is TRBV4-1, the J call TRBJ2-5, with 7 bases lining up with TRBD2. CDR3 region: CASSRAGTINNEQYF. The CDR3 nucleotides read TGCGCCAGCAGCCGTGCCGGGACTATTAACAATGAGCAGTACTTC.